These 31 T cell receptor beta chains came from one sample sequenced in a study of T-cell memory formation after mild COVID-19. TCRdb analysed the 5' RACE reads with MiXCR anew, one entry per CDR3 protein. The sample lists roughly 400,000 distinct CDR3 sequences; around 24% were seen once. The sequencing sample was made of PBMCs or a T cell subset sorted from them (not recorded which). The receptors shown here come from an adult woman who had mild COVID-19 (a few samples of this study predate the infection). Cell type and time point are not known.

There are a few counts of this clonotype. This chain uses TRBV13 with TRBJ2-7; 11 bases match TRBD2. J lost 3 bases, V lost 8 bases, and 6 bases had no gene match. The CDR3 has 14 amino acids. Germline V gene sequence: CDR1 PRHDT, CDR2 FYEKMQ (reference sequence). The CDR3 DNA is TGTGCCAGCTCACCGGGACTAGCGGTCTACGAGCAGTACTTC. Residues: CASSPGLAVYEQYF.

In this sample, this clonotype turned up a few times. The J gene is TRBJ2-1, the V gene TRBV6-4; TRBD2 is a possible D gene (5 bases). V was clipped by 7 bases and J by 12 bases, with 13 bases between them. Germline loops: CDR1 MRHNA, CDR2 SNTAGT. This CDR3 has 11 amino acids. The CDR3: CASTNAGRQFF. The CDR3 region has the DNA TGTGCCAGCACAAACGCGGGTAGGCAGTTCTTC.

V and J are TRBV3-1 and TRBJ2-3; D is ambiguous. The V gene lost 2 bases and the J gene lost 4 bases, with 7 bases spanning the gap. The CDR3 spans 13 residues. Germline V gene sequence: CDR1 LGHDT, CDR2 YNNKEL (reference sequence). The CDR3 region is CASSQLSPDTQYF. CDR3 nucleotides: TGTGCCAGCAGCCAATTATCGCCAGATACGCAGTATTTT.

This clonotype was detected a few times. The chain has TRBV5-1 and TRBJ2-1; D gene uncertain. CDR3 size: 13 residues. Germline CDR1 is SGHRS and CDR2 is YFSETQ. Trimming took 0 bases from V and 7 from J, leaving 8 bases between them. CDR3 coding DNA: TGCGCCAGCAGCTTGGGTCCCATTAATGAGCAGTTCTTC. This translates into CASSLGPINEQFF. Variable domain in full (rest from reference TRBV5-1 and TRBJ2-1): KAGVTQTPRYLIKTRGQQVTLSCSPISGHRSVSWYQQTPGQGLQFLFEYFSETQRNKGNFPGRFSGRQFSNSRSEMNVSTLELGDSALYLCASSLGPINEQFFGPGTRLTVL.

V usage is TRBV5-6 and J usage is TRBJ2-7; D is ambiguous. Trimming removed 4 bases at V and 3 bases at J, with 11 bases between. The CDR3 is made up of 13 amino acids. Germline V gives CDR1 SGHDT, CDR2 YYEEEE. The CDR3 DNA is TGTGCCAGCAGCCCAGCTGGGGACTACGAGCAGTACTTC. Protein: CASSPAGDYEQYF.

V usage is TRBV15 and J usage is TRBJ2-5; D is possibly TRBD2 (5 bases). In germline, CDR1 is LNHNV, CDR2 YYDKDF (reference sequence). The CDR3 totals 14 residues. Deletions cut 0 bases from V and 5 bases from J, with 10 bases between. The CDR3 loop reads CATSRDVPGETQYF. CDR3 sequence (DNA): TGTGCCACCAGCAGAGATGTCCCGGGGGAGACCCAGTACTTC.

This clonotype was observed a few times. The rearrangement joins TRBV5-1 to TRBJ1-6, with D possibly TRBD1 on 6 matching bases. There are 15 residues in the CDR3. Trimming took 0 bases from V and 6 from J, leaving 10 bases between them. The V gene's germline CDR1 is SGHRS and CDR2 YFSETQ. The CDR3 is CASSLEQGPNSPLHF. In nucleotides, the CDR3 is TGCGCCAGCAGCTTGGAACAGGGCCCTAATTCACCCCTCCACTTT.

V and J are TRBV5-1 and TRBJ1-5; a weak D match, TRBD1 (6 bases). CDR1 is SGHRS and CDR2 is YFSETQ in the germline V gene. This CDR3 is 13 amino acids long. V lost 3 bases, J lost 6 bases, and 10 bases lay in between. The CDR3 DNA follows: TGCGCCAGCAGCTCAACAGGGTCTCAGCCCCAGCATTTT. Translating it yields CASSSTGSQPQHF.

This clonotype was recorded a few times. V is TRBV18 and J is TRBJ2-7; the D gene is possibly TRBD1 (5 bases). This CDR3 has 14 residues. From germline, CDR1 is KGHSH and CDR2 LQKENI. Trimming left V 1 base short and J 3 bases short, with 10 bases between. The chain's CDR3 is CASSPLDIFYEQYF. CDR3 in DNA: TGTGCCAGCTCACCACTGGACATATTCTACGAGCAGTACTTC. Combining the CDR3 with reference TRBV18 and TRBJ2-7 gives the whole variable domain NAGVMQNPRHLVRRRGQEARLRCSPMKGHSHVYWYRQLPEEGLKFMVYLQKENIIDESGMPKERFSAEFPKEGPSILRIQQVVRGDSAAYFCASSPLDIFYEQYFGPGTRLTVT.

V is TRBV9 and J is TRBJ1-1; D unclear. Germline loops: CDR1 SGDLS, CDR2 YYNGEE. The CDR3 has 14 residues. V lost 2 bases, J lost 3 bases, and 11 bases lay in between. This CDR3 is CASSVRDIDTEAFF. The CDR3 region has the DNA TGTGCCAGCAGCGTGAGGGATATAGACACTGAAGCTTTCTTT.

The chain recombines TRBV6-5 with TRBJ1-2; unclear D gene. The germline V gene encodes CDR1 MNHEY and CDR2 SVGAGI. The CDR3 loop spans 15 amino acids. V dropped 2 bases and J dropped 7 bases, with 17 bases sitting between them. The CDR3: CASSYIDGVESGYTF. The CDR3 DNA reads as TGTGCCAGCAGTTACATTGACGGAGTTGAGTCTGGCTACACCTTC.

The sample holds a few counts of this clonotype. The CDR3 DNA reads TGTGCCAGCAGGACAGGGGGCGGAAACACCATATATTTT. It is translated as CASRTGGGNTIYF. The chain employs TRBV12-3 or TRBV12-4 and TRBJ1-3; TRBD1 agrees at 10 bases. V was pared by 6 bases and J by 4 bases, with 0 bases of the junction left unmatched. The CDR3 has 13 residues.

The gene calls are TRBV28 and TRBJ1-1, with 8 bases lining up with TRBD1. The trim removed 6 bases at V and 6 bases at J, leaving 9 bases unmatched. This CDR3 is built from 14 residues. Germline loops: CDR1 MDHEN, CDR2 SYDVKM. Here the CDR3 DNA reads TGTGCCAGCAGAGTAGGACAGGGAATTGCTGAAGCTTTCTTT. Translated, it gives CASRVGQGIAEAFF.

V gene TRBV20-1 combines with J gene TRBJ1-1; unclear D gene. CDR3 length: 11 residues. V lost 4 bases, J lost 10 bases, and 13 bases lay in between. The germline CDR1 and CDR2 sequences are DFQATT and SNEGSKA (reference sequence). The CDR3 loop reads CSAIPGYVAFF. In nucleotides, the CDR3 is TGCAGTGCTATCCCGGGATATGTAGCTTTCTTT.

This sequence joins TRBV5-1 and TRBJ1-5; 9 bases align to TRBD1. The CDR3 has 16 residues. Trimming took 2 bases from V and 2 from J; bases not matched to a gene: 5. Germline loops: CDR1 SGHRS, CDR2 YFSETQ. This CDR3 reads CASSLTGGKGNQPQHF. The CDR3 region has the DNA TGCGCCAGCAGCTTAACAGGGGGCAAGGGCAATCAGCCCCAGCATTTT.

This clonotype was seen only a few times. The chain is built from TRBV29-1 and TRBJ1-5, with a weak D call TRBD1 (5 bases). The ends were cut back, 4 bases at V and 5 bases at J, with 12 bases in the middle. CDR1 and CDR2 from the germline V gene are SQVTM and ANQGSEA. This CDR3 spans 13 amino acids. The chain's CDR3 is CSVAVGRDQPQHF. As DNA, the CDR3 is TGCAGCGTTGCTGTGGGGCGGGATCAGCCCCAGCATTTT.

This chain joins TRBV6-5 and TRBJ2-7, with TRBD2 identical over 11 bases. After removal of 5 bases from V and 2 bases from J, the junction contained 8 bases not matched to a gene. The CDR3 is 16 amino acids. Germline V gene lookup returns CDR1 MNHEY and CDR2 SVGAGI. The CDR3 is CASSVTSGIIAYEQYF. In DNA form, the CDR3 reads TGTGCCAGCAGTGTGACTAGCGGGATAATAGCCTACGAGCAGTACTTC.

The CDR3 sequence: CGTDSEAFF. For the CDR3, the DNA is TGTGGAACAGACTCTGAAGCTTTCTTT. J is TRBJ1-1 and V is TRBV2; unclear D gene. There are 9 residues in the CDR3. Germline CDR1 SNHLY, CDR2 FYNNEI.

This clonotype has a handful of counts. The chain is built from TRBV4-1 and TRBJ2-1; 10 positions agree with TRBD2. V gave up 0 bases and J gave up 2 bases; unmatched junction bases: 4. CDR3 size: 17 residues. Germline V gene sequence: CDR1 MGHRA, CDR2 YSYEKL. CDR3 region: CASSQDWLAGAYNEQFF. The CDR3 coding sequence is TGCGCCAGCAGCCAAGATTGGCTAGCGGGGGCCTACAATGAGCAGTTCTTC.

The V and J genes are TRBV4-1 and TRBJ2-7; TRBD1 agrees at 7 bases. The J segment lost 2 bases and the V segment lost 1 base, leaving 8 bases of the junction unmatched. This CDR3 is 16 amino acids long. Germline loops: CDR1 MGHRA, CDR2 YSYEKL. The CDR3 region is CASSQVTGTATYEQYF. The CDR3 DNA reads as TGCGCCAGCAGCCAAGTGACCGGGACAGCTACCTACGAGCAGTACTTC.

The chain combines TRBV27 with TRBJ2-4; 13 nucleotides line up with TRBD2. Germline V gene lookup returns CDR1 MNHEY and CDR2 SMNVEV (reference sequence). J lost 0 bases, V lost 5 bases, and 7 bases had no gene match. CDR3 length: 18 amino acids. Here the CDR3 DNA reads TGTGCCAGCAGTCGACTAGCGGGAGGAAAGATAGCCAAAAACATTCAGTACTTC. Translating gives CASSRLAGGKIAKNIQYF.

V usage is TRBV4-1 and J usage is TRBJ2-3, with TRBD2 identical over 8 bases. Germline CDR1 MGHRA, CDR2 YSYEKL. CDR3 length equals 14 residues. The V segment lost 4 bases and the J segment 4 bases; nucleotides outside the gene matches: 4. CDR3 amino acids: CASSRQTSADTQYF. CDR3 coding DNA: TGCGCCAGCAGCCGCCAGACTAGCGCAGATACGCAGTATTTT.

The chain recombines TRBV11-3 with TRBJ2-5, with TRBD1 matching over 7 bases. The CDR3 is made up of 16 amino acids. Germline V lookup: CDR1 SGHNT, CDR2 YENEEA. Trimming took 3 bases from V and 2 from J; bases not matched to a gene: 9. DNA for the CDR3: TGTGCCAGCAGCTTGGCTCGGACAGGACTGCAAGAGACCCAGTACTTC. This sequence encodes CASSLARTGLQETQYF.

This chain uses TRBV5-1 with TRBJ2-7; the D gene is possibly TRBD1 (6 bases). The CDR3 consists of 14 residues. In germline, CDR1 is SGHRS, CDR2 YFSETQ. The V end lost 3 bases, the J end lost 0 bases, and 10 bases lay between the germline ends. CDR3 bases: TGCGCCAGCAGCTCAAAGACAGGCTCCTACGAGCAGTACTTC. This codes for CASSSKTGSYEQYF. The variable domain in full, with the rest retrieved from reference TRBV5-1 and TRBJ2-7, is KAGVTQTPRYLIKTRGQQVTLSCSPISGHRSVSWYQQTPGQGLQFLFEYFSETQRNKGNFPGRFSGRQFSNSRSEMNVSTLELGDSALYLCASSSKTGSYEQYFGPGTRLTVT.

The V call is TRBV29-1, the J call TRBJ2-2; TRBD1 aligns across 7 bases. The V gene's germline CDR1 is SQVTM and CDR2 ANQGSEA. V shed 7 bases, J shed 2 bases, and the junction held 13 bases outside the gene matches. CDR3 size: 16 residues. CDR3 nucleotide sequence: TGCAGCGCTGGGGACCCGGGACAGATAAACACCGGGGAGCTGTTTTTT. Protein product: CSAGDPGQINTGELFF.

The chain uses TRBV9 and TRBJ2-7, with TRBD2 matching over 7 bases. The germline gives CDR1 SGDLS, CDR2 YYNGEE. After removal of 2 bases from V and 1 base from J, the junction contained 6 bases not matched to a gene. This CDR3 is 15 amino acids long. CDR3 sequence reads: CASSVSSGLSYEQYF. For the CDR3, the DNA is TGTGCCAGCAGCGTCTCTAGCGGCCTATCCTACGAGCAGTACTTC.

J is TRBJ2-1 and V is TRBV27; D call uncertain. CDR3 size: 13 residues. Germline CDR1 and CDR2: MNHEY and SMNVEV (reference sequence). Trimming pared 3 bases from V and 9 bases from J, leaving 12 bases between. CDR3 amino acids: CASSFSASGEQFF. In DNA, the CDR3 is TGTGCCAGCAGTTTTTCTGCCTCGGGTGAGCAGTTCTTC.

This clonotype has a handful of counts. The chain employs TRBV4-1 and TRBJ2-1; D unclear. The CDR3 spans 13 residues. Germline values: CDR1 MGHRA, CDR2 YSYEKL. The V gene lost 1 base and the J gene lost 5 bases, with 6 bases spanning the gap. This CDR3 reads CASSQGQDNEQFF. CDR3 nucleotides: TGCGCCAGCAGCCAAGGTCAGGACAATGAGCAGTTCTTC.

This clonotype was recorded a few times. The V and J genes are TRBV20-1 and TRBJ2-7; no reliable D call. The CDR3 spans 15 residues. In germline, CDR1 is DFQATT, CDR2 SNEGSKA (reference sequence). V lost 1 base and J lost 3, with 16 bases in between. The CDR3: CSARVGFGAHYEQYF. CDR3 sequence (DNA): TGCAGTGCTAGAGTGGGTTTCGGAGCCCACTACGAGCAGTACTTC.

The chain combines TRBV20-1 with TRBJ2-2; D may be TRBD2 (5 bases). The CDR3 has 14 residues. Germline lookup yields CDR1 DFQATT and CDR2 SNEGSKA (reference sequence). V dropped 6 bases and J dropped 4 bases, with 15 bases sitting between them. DNA of the CDR3: TGCAGTGCCAGACGAGGGTCGGGCACCGGGGAGCTGTTTTTT. Amino acid sequence: CSARRGSGTGELFF.

V is TRBV30 and J is TRBJ2-5; 9 bases align to TRBD1. The V segment lost 2 bases and the J segment 2 bases; nucleotides outside the gene matches: 12. The CDR3 runs to 17 residues. The germline V gene has CDR1 GTSNPN and CDR2 SVGIG (reference sequence). The CDR3 sequence is CAWSKGQGSPLQETQYF. The CDR3 DNA reads as TGTGCCTGGAGTAAAGGACAGGGGTCACCTCTACAAGAGACCCAGTACTTC.